The sequence of this T cell receptor (beta chain) was determined in a study of T cells in tuberculosis. General study points: Active tuberculosis patients had shorter CDR3-alpha; the beta difference was nonsignificant.

The time point here: new active TB diagnosis, blood taken before or within 7 days of starting treatment. Germline V CDR1 and CDR2: SGHRS, YFSETQ. Trimming at V came to 0 bases and at J to 0 bases, leaving 0 bases not matched to a gene. This CDR3 is built from 15 residues. With regard to this clone: Its antigen is as yet unknown.

Profiling relied on immunoSEQ multiplex PCR, and the TCRdb table lists in-frame clones only, not all of them. The data contain tens of thousands of clones, nearly 90% of them singletons. This clonotype was sampled from an adult with tuberculosis. V and J are TRBV5-1 and TRBJ2-5; 9 nucleotides match TRBD2. Sample: PBMCs, taken at tuberculosis diagnosis. The CDR3 spells CASSLGLADQETQYF. In DNA form, the CDR3 reads TGCGCCAGCAGCTTGGGACTAGCGGACCAAGAGACCCAGTACTTC.